Listed below are T cell receptor beta chains from one sample, sequenced in a study of cytomegalovirus exposure and HLA in healthy donors. Assay used: immunoSEQ multiplex PCR; TCRdb lists only in-frame clones, some missing. The table includes about 160,000 clones, about two thirds detected once. The specimen sequenced was PBMCs. The receptors were sampled from a woman under 40 in good health and CMV-seronegative. Both conserved end residues are part of each CDR3.

CDR3 protein: CASSFLAGPGTDTQYF
J gene: TRBJ2-3
V gene: TRBV27

CDR3 protein: CASSQDPLRGEQYF
J gene: TRBJ2-7
V gene: TRBV4-3

CDR3 protein: CASSFLGEKFAGNTIYF
J gene: TRBJ1-3
V gene: TRBV7-9

CDR3 protein: CASSRQSESYEQYF
J gene: TRBJ2-7
V gene: TRBV7-6

CDR3 protein: CASSLGQTETQYF
J gene: TRBJ2-5
V gene: TRBV6-5

CDR3 protein: CASTPRRVTGTEAFF
J gene: TRBJ1-1
V gene: TRBV27

CDR3 protein: CASSPRGSLDTQYF
J gene: TRBJ2-3
V gene: TRBV7-3

CDR3 protein: CSVEGLAGGGGETQYF
J gene: TRBJ2-5
V gene: TRBV29-1

CDR3 protein: CATRNRGGYTF
J gene: TRBJ1-2
V gene: TRBV6-5

CDR3 protein: CAWSVSRPYNSPLHF
J gene: TRBJ1-6
V gene: TRBV30

CDR3 protein: CASSPLGRESTDTQYF
J gene: TRBJ2-3
V gene: TRBV4-2

CDR3 protein: CASSPGTGETGELFF
J gene: TRBJ2-2
V gene: TRBV6-5

CDR3 protein: CATQRDRGLNQPQHF
J gene: TRBJ1-5
V gene: TRBV15

CDR3 protein: CASSQAAGPGSYGYTF
J gene: TRBJ1-2
V gene: TRBV4-3